These T cell receptor beta chains were read from a single sample in a study of CD4 T cells in relation to SARS-CoV-2 and coronaviruses. Which antigens these TCRs recognize remains unknown. Produced via immunoSEQ multiplex PCR; TCRdb's table is partial and in-frame only. The sample has approximately 20,000 clones, roughly 80% seen once. The specimen sequenced was CD4+ T cells from PBMCs, cultured in vitro. Source of these receptors: a human donor in good health. Both conserved end residues are part of each CDR3. A D gene is named only where the DNA matches it firmly. Rows may omit the clone size; those that give it use once, few, many or a size class.

D,size,V,J,CDR3,DNA
TRBD2,few,TRBV4-2,TRBJ2-1,CASSQGLADYNEQFF,TGTGCCAGCAGCCAAGGGCTAGCGGACTACAATGAGCAGTTCTTC
NA,NA,TRBV30,TRBJ1-2,CAWSLVNNYGYTF,TGTGCCTGGAGTCTTGTAAATAACTATGGCTACACCTTC
TRBD2,NA,TRBV6-5,TRBJ2-5,CASRLNSGRWETQYF,TGTGCCAGCAGGCTGAATAGCGGGAGGTGGGAGACCCAGTACTTC
NA,few,TRBV7-9,TRBJ1-1,CASSHSGGGDTEAFF,TGTGCCAGCAGCCACTCGGGAGGGGGAGACACTGAAGCTTTCTTT
TRBD1,NA,TRBV4-2,TRBJ2-1,CASSPGTGINEQFF,TGTGCCAGCAGTCCAGGGACAGGCATTAATGAGCAGTTCTTC
NA,NA,TRBV7-8,TRBJ2-1,CASSLRDPSSYNEQFF,TGTGCCAGCAGCTTACGGGACCCGAGCTCCTACAATGAGCAGTTCTTC
NA,NA,TRBV30,TRBJ1-5,CAWSPSGGRDQPQHF,TGTGCCTGGAGTCCCTCGGGAGGGCGGGATCAGCCCCAGCATTTT
TRBD1,NA,TRBV7-9,TRBJ2-5,CASSLEGQVLETQYF,TGTGCCAGCAGCTTAGAGGGACAGGTTTTGGAGACCCAGTACTTC
TRBD2,NA,TRBV3-1/TRBV3-2,TRBJ2-1,CASSLGGTSATNEQFF,TGTGCCAGCAGCCTCGGCGGGACTAGCGCTACGAATGAGCAGTTCTTC
NA,NA,TRBV5-1,TRBJ2-1,CASSLATEYNEQFF,TGCGCCAGCAGCTTAGCGACGGAATACAATGAGCAGTTCTTC
TRBD1,NA,TRBV11-2,TRBJ1-4,CASSLALTGVNEKLFF,TGTGCCAGCAGCTTAGCCCTGACAGGGGTTAATGAAAAACTGTTTTTT